Here is one T cell receptor (beta chain) with its context. Its antigen is unidentified. The sample is drawn from a study of cytomegalovirus exposure and HLA in healthy donors. Regarding the study as a whole: A subsequent analysis found that TCR clusters from the first cohort also tended to co-occur in the 120 validation repertoires, with less than 95% of cluster scores above 0.

The CDR3 totals 12 residues. The germline V gene has CDR1 SQVTM and CDR2 ANQGSEA. Trimming stripped 7 bases from V and 2 bases from J, with 12 bases between. Generated by immunoSEQ multiplex PCR, the TCRdb table keeps only in-frame clones and is missing some. The repertoire holds about 250,000 clones, with about 90% as singletons. This TCR came from a man in his late teens or twenties in good health and CMV-seropositive. The chain couples TRBV29-1 to TRBJ2-7; no reliable D call. Sequencing used PBMCs. The CDR3 sequence is CSAETLTYEQYF. The CDR3 nucleotides are TGCAGCGCCGAGACACTAACCTACGAGCAGTACTTC.